This is a list of T cell receptor beta chains from one sample in a study of blood T cell repertoires in COVID-19. This table comes from immunoSEQ multiplex PCR, and its TCRdb copy is limited to in-frame clones, with some not included. The sample holds 55,000 to 85,000 clones, 70% to 85% seen once. The sequenced sample consisted of peripheral blood. The receptors stem from a woman between 65 and 79 years old with acute or convalescent COVID-19. CDR3s include the opening cysteine and the closing phenylalanine or tryptophan. The D gene is left open where the match is weak. Part of the rows lack a size; the others show once, few, many or a class for expanded clones.

D gene | CDR3 length | J gene | V gene | clone size | CDR3 DNA | CDR3 protein
TRBD1 | 14 | TRBJ2-7 | TRBV5-1 | few | TGCGCCAGCAGCTCCACAGGGGCCCCCTACGAGCAGTACTTC | CASSSTGAPYEQYF
TRBD2 | 15 | TRBJ2-1 | TRBV27 | - | TGTGCCAGCATCCATAGCGGGAGCTCCTACAATGAGCAGTTCTTC | CASIHSGSSYNEQFF
TRBD1 | 16 | TRBJ1-6 | TRBV4-2 | many | TGTGCCAGCAGCCAAGGCCGGACAGGGTTAGATTCACCCCTCCACTTT | CASSQGRTGLDSPLHF
TRBD2 | 16 | TRBJ2-1 | TRBV29-1 | - | TGCAGCGTCAAGGGACTAGCGGACCTGAACTACAATGAGCAGTTCTTC | CSVKGLADLNYNEQFF
- | 15 | TRBJ2-7 | TRBV5-5 | few | TGTGCCAGCAGCTTGGCAGGGGATTTACCCTACGAGCAGTACTTC | CASSLAGDLPYEQYF
- | 13 | TRBJ1-2 | TRBV27 | - | TGTGCCAGCAGTTTAAGACAGGAACATGGCTACACCTTC | CASSLRQEHGYTF
- | 14 | TRBJ2-3 | TRBV2 | - | TGTGCCAGCAGGCGAGCGGGTCTTACAGATACGCAGTATTTT | CASRRAGLTDTQYF
TRBD2 | 15 | TRBJ2-7 | TRBV6-5 | few | TGTGCCAGCAGGCCGACTAGCGGGGACTCCTACGAGCAGTACTTC | CASRPTSGDSYEQYF
TRBD1 | 16 | TRBJ2-1 | TRBV4-3 | - | TGCGCCAGCAGCCTGGGAGACAGGGGTGGGTACAATGAGCAGTTCTTC | CASSLGDRGGYNEQFF
- | 14 | TRBJ2-3 | TRBV5-1 | - | TGCGCCAGCAGCTTCGGGTTAGAGACAGATACGCAGTATTTT | CASSFGLETDTQYF
TRBD1 | 14 | TRBJ2-5 | TRBV4-3 | - | TGCGCCAGCAGCAAACAACAGGGGGCAGAGACCCAGTACTTC | CASSKQQGAETQYF
TRBD2 | 13 | TRBJ2-5 | TRBV12-3/TRBV12-4 | - | TGTGCCAGCAGTCCTGGACTAGGAGAGACCCAGTACTTC | CASSPGLGETQYF
- | 13 | TRBJ2-4 | TRBV2 | few | TGTGCCTCTGCGGAGATAGCCAAAAACATTCAGTACTTC | CASAEIAKNIQYF
TRBD2 | 15 | TRBJ2-1 | TRBV5-4 | few | TGTGCCAGCAGCTCGGAGACGGGGGGGCCCAATGAGCAGTTCTTC | CASSSETGGPNEQFF
TRBD1 | 15 | TRBJ1-2 | TRBV30 | - | TGTGCCTGGAGTCGCCCGGGACAGGGGGTCGATGGCTACACCTTC | CAWSRPGQGVDGYTF
TRBD1 | 18 | TRBJ1-1 | TRBV2 | once | TGTGCCAGCAGTGTCTGGTACGGTTCGGGACAGTCTGGCACTGAAGCTTTCTTT | CASSVWYGSGQSGTEAFF
- | 15 | TRBJ1-3 | TRBV5-6 | - | TGTGCCAGCAGCTTGTTCGGGGGCTCTGGAAACACCATATATTTT | CASSLFGGSGNTIYF
TRBD2 | 17 | TRBJ2-3 | TRBV3-1/TRBV3-2 | - | TGTGCCAGCAGCCTCCAGTTTGGAGCGGGAGGCTCAGATACGCAGTATTTT | CASSLQFGAGGSDTQYF
- | 12 | TRBJ2-2 | TRBV5-6 | - | TGTGCCAGCAGCACGGCGGTCGGGGAGCTGTTTTTT | CASSTAVGELFF
TRBD1 | 16 | TRBJ1-4 | TRBV11-2 | - | TGTGCCAGCAGCTTAGATCCGACCGGGACAGGGAAAAAACTGTTTTTT | CASSLDPTGTGKKLFF
TRBD2 | 16 | TRBJ2-5 | TRBV7-2 | few | TGTGCCAGCAGCTTGTTAAGCGGGGGGCGGCAAGAGACCCAGTACTTC | CASSLLSGGRQETQYF
- | 13 | TRBJ2-7 | TRBV11-2 | - | TGTGCCAGCAGCTTAGTGGAAGGGGCCGAGCAGTACTTC | CASSLVEGAEQYF
- | 13 | TRBJ2-7 | TRBV2 | few | TGTGCCAGCAGTGAAGTGAAGGTCGGGAAACAGTACTTC | CASSEVKVGKQYF
TRBD1 | 13 | TRBJ1-1 | TRBV30 | - | TGTGCCTGGAACGGACAGGGGAACACTGAAGCTTTCTTT | CAWNGQGNTEAFF
TRBD1 | 15 | TRBJ1-2 | TRBV3-1/TRBV3-2 | - | TGTGCCAGCAGCCAAGAAAACAGGGGTATTGGTGGCTACACCTTC | CASSQENRGIGGYTF
TRBD1 | 17 | TRBJ1-2 | TRBV14 | - | TGTGCCAGCAGCCTATCAGGGGCGACAGGGGGATGGAATGGCTACACCTTC | CASSLSGATGGWNGYTF
TRBD1 | 18 | TRBJ1-1 | TRBV2 | - | TGTGCCAGCAGGGCCCCGAGACAGGGGGCCCCCTCAAGTACTGAAGCTTTCTTT | CASRAPRQGAPSSTEAFF